One sample yielded the 20 T cell receptor beta chains listed below, sequenced in a study of human T cells and chemical hapten exposure (dated by TCRdb to 2020 to 2022). The time point label corresponds to: patch test 3, about 24 weeks after DPC sensitization. The label giving this sample's treatment or condition can be read as: therapeutic diphenylcyclopropenone sensitization with weekly scalp DPC. Libraries were prepared through RACE. These reads were obtained on a NextSeq 500. The raw public data were reprocessed by TCRdb itself: fastp quality trimming at Q25, MiXCR clonotype calling, in-frame beta chains only. Every entry covers one CDR3 protein and lists the most common genes and DNA from its rows. The sample records 150,000 to 200,000 distinct CDR3 sequences, roughly 25% of which are singletons. Under 2.5% of the sample is held by the ten biggest clonotypes. Sample: whole blood, taken in connection with sensitization to the hapten diphenylcyclopropenone (DPC). The source is a woman aged 18-29 years with alopecia areata. Some clones in this sample may be carry-over from other donors' samples.

The J gene is TRBJ1-2, the V gene TRBV12-3 or TRBV12-4; D possibly corresponds to TRBD1 (5 bases). This CDR3 spans 15 amino acids. Deletions cut 3 bases from V and 7 bases from J, with 18 bases between. Here the CDR3 reads CASSFRVTGKGGYTF. In DNA, the CDR3 is TGTGCCAGCAGTTTTCGTGTAACAGGAAAAGGTGGCTACACCTTC.

This clonotype was seen a few times. This chain links TRBV9 with TRBJ1-4; weak D call: TRBD1 (5 bases). The germline V gene has CDR1 SGDLS and CDR2 YYNGEE. The CDR3 is 12 residues long. V dropped 4 bases and J dropped 7 bases, with 8 bases sitting between them. The CDR3 nucleotides are TGTGCCAGCAGCCTAGACAGTGAAAAACTGTTTTTT. Protein product: CASSLDSEKLFF.

The chain uses TRBV11-2 and TRBJ2-1; D is perhaps TRBD1 (5 bases). Germline values: CDR1 SGHAT, CDR2 FQNNGV. This CDR3 is 13 amino acids long. The V and J ends lost 2 bases and 5 bases respectively, with 7 bases between them. The CDR3 DNA is TGTGCCAGCAGCTTACCAGGGAACAATGAGCAGTTCTTC. This codes for CASSLPGNNEQFF.

This clonotype came up a few times. The chain links TRBV7-2 to TRBJ2-2, with unresolved D. CDR1 is SGHTA and CDR2 is FQGNSA in the germline V gene. The CDR3 runs 15 residues. V was cut by 1 base and J by 1 base, with 7 bases left in between. CDR3 amino acids: CASSLEPLNTGELFF. In DNA, the CDR3 is TGTGCCAGCAGCTTAGAGCCGCTGAACACCGGGGAGCTGTTTTTT.

J is TRBJ2-1 and V is TRBV11-2; D is uncertain. Trimming left V 1 base short and J 7 bases short, with 11 bases between. Germline loops: CDR1 SGHAT, CDR2 FQNNGV. The CDR3 runs 14 residues. In DNA, the CDR3 is TGTGCCAGCAGCTTAGGTTCCAGGAGAAATGAGCAGTTCTTC. It codes for CASSLGSRRNEQFF.

In its sample, this clonotype was seen a few times. The chain has TRBV7-3 and TRBJ2-3; TRBD1 matches at 7 bases. The CDR3 loop spans 16 amino acids. From germline, CDR1 is SGHTA and CDR2 FQGTGA. V lost 1 base to trimming and J lost 4 bases; unmatched junction nucleotides: 8. CDR3 bases: TGTGCCAGCAGCTTAAGTGGGACAGAGGGGGCAGATACGCAGTATTTT. It codes for CASSLSGTEGADTQYF.

The chain links TRBV9 to TRBJ2-7; 9 positions match TRBD1. CDR3 length: 14 amino acids. CDR1 and CDR2 (germline): SGDLS, YYNGEE. The ends lost 1 base at V and 3 bases at J; junction bases unmatched: 2. The CDR3 protein is CASSVRDRDYEQYF. The DNA for the CDR3 is TGTGCCAGCAGCGTAAGGGACAGGGACTACGAGCAGTACTTC.

This sequence joins TRBV6-5 and TRBJ2-7; possibly TRBD1 or TRBD2 for D (6 bases each). Trimming stripped 6 bases from V and 1 base from J, with 10 bases between. This CDR3 is built from 13 residues. Per germline, CDR1 MNHEY and CDR2 SVGAGI. In DNA form, the CDR3 reads TGTGCCAGCAGCGAGGGGGGATCCTACGAGCAGTACTTC. It yields the protein CASSEGGSYEQYF.

The chain links TRBV7-3 to TRBJ2-7; either TRBD1 or TRBD2 may fit D (6 bases each). V was trimmed by 5 bases and J by 6 bases, leaving 26 bases between them. The germline CDR1 and CDR2 sequences are SGHTA and FQGTGA. CDR3 length: 17 amino acids. This chain's CDR3 is CASSRGPGGPTPGEQYF. CDR3 coding DNA: TGTGCCAGCAGCCGCGGGCCTGGGGGGCCCACTCCTGGCGAGCAGTACTTC.

This clonotype has a handful of counts. CDR3: CASSTGTRGLETQYF. Here the CDR3 DNA reads TGCGCCAGCAGCACCGGGACCAGGGGCTTAGAGACCCAGTACTTC. This sequence joins TRBV4-3 and TRBJ2-5; possibly TRBD1 for D (6 bases). V was shortened by 5 bases and J by 4 bases, with 17 bases between the two germline ends. CDR3 size: 15 residues. Germline CDR1 is LGHNA and CDR2 is YSLEER.

The CDR3 DNA follows: TGTGCCAGCAGCTCCCAGGGGGCACCTAATGAAAAACTGTTTTTT. It codes for CASSSQGAPNEKLFF. The chain couples TRBV7-2 to TRBJ1-4; 8 positions agree with TRBD1. The CDR3 has 15 amino acids. Per germline, CDR1 SGHTA and CDR2 FQGNSA. Trimming cost V 4 bases and J 3 bases; bases outside gene matches: 4.

This clonotype appeared a few times. V usage is TRBV10-2 and J usage is TRBJ2-2, with D unclear. Germline lookup yields CDR1 WSHSY and CDR2 SAAADI. This CDR3 spans 13 amino acids. The V gene lost 4 bases and the J gene lost 5 bases, with 8 bases spanning the gap. The CDR3: CASSGQTTGELFF. Here the CDR3 DNA reads TGCGCCAGCAGTGGGCAGACGACCGGGGAGCTGTTTTTT.

This clonotype came up a few times. V and J are TRBV10-3 and TRBJ1-1; a possible D gene is TRBD1 (6 bases). The length of the CDR3 is 15 residues. Germline V gene data show CDR1 as ENHRY and CDR2 as SYGVKD. Trimming removed 3 bases at V and 3 bases at J, with 14 bases between. DNA for the CDR3: TGTGCCATCAGTGACTCCGACAGGCGGTACACTGAAGCTTTCTTT. Residues: CAISDSDRRYTEAFF.

This clonotype has a count of ten or more. The chain couples TRBV29-1 to TRBJ2-6; D remains unclear. Trimming pared 6 bases from V and 3 bases from J, leaving 15 bases between. The germline V gene encodes CDR1 SQVTM and CDR2 ANQGSEA. The CDR3 spans 15 residues. DNA for the CDR3: TGCAGCGTCCTACGCGGCGCGAATGGGGCCAACGTCCTGACTTTC. This gives the protein CSVLRGANGANVLTF. Combining the CDR3 with reference TRBV29-1 and TRBJ2-6 gives the whole variable domain SAVISQKPSRDICQRGTSLTIQCQVDSQVTMMFWYRQQPGQSLTLIATANQGSEATYESGFVIDKFPISRPNLTFSTLTVSNMSPEDSSIYLCSVLRGANGANVLTFGAGSRLTVL.

This clonotype showed up just a few times. The V and J genes are TRBV6-4 and TRBJ1-2; TRBD1 is a possible D gene (5 bases). V was trimmed by 5 bases and J by 7 bases, leaving 11 bases between them. In germline, CDR1 is MRHNA, CDR2 SNTAGT. The CDR3 covers 12 residues. The CDR3 bases are TGTGCCAGCAGTACCGGGACGGGTGGCTACACCTTC. Translating gives CASSTGTGGYTF.

In its sample, this clonotype was seen a few times. This chain uses TRBV27 with TRBJ2-7; the D is unclear. With 3 bases removed from V and 4 bases from J, the gap between germline ends came to 7 bases. The length of the CDR3 is 12 residues. Germline V gives CDR1 MNHEY, CDR2 SMNVEV (reference sequence). The CDR3, as DNA: TGTGCCAGCAGTTTTCTAGGGTACGAGCAGTACTTC. Translation gives CASSFLGYEQYF.

In this sample, this clonotype turned up a few times. The gene calls are TRBV7-8 and TRBJ2-6, with D tentatively TRBD2 (6 bases). V lost 2 bases to trimming and J lost 0 bases, with 17 bases between them. The CDR3 is 19 residues long. Germline lookup yields CDR1 SGHVS and CDR2 FQNEAQ. CDR3 amino acids: CASSLWNGRRDSGANVLTF. The CDR3 coding sequence is TGTGCCAGCAGCTTATGGAACGGCAGGAGGGACTCTGGGGCCAACGTCCTGACTTTC.

This clonotype has only one observation. This chain joins TRBV29-1 and TRBJ2-1; perhaps D is TRBD1 or TRBD2 (5 bases each). There are 16 residues in the CDR3. Per germline, CDR1 SQVTM and CDR2 ANQGSEA. V lost 0 bases, J lost 0 bases, and 12 bases lay in between. The CDR3 bases are TGCAGCGTTGAAGATCGGGACCCGAGCTCCTACAATGAGCAGTTCTTC. It translates to CSVEDRDPSSYNEQFF.

This clonotype has a handful of counts. V gene TRBV4-2 combines with J gene TRBJ2-1; 8 bases line up with TRBD2. V was clipped by 2 bases and J by 4 bases; unmatched bases: 7. Germline CDR1 reads LGHNA; CDR2 reads YNFKEQ. The CDR3 is made up of 16 amino acids. CDR3 sequence reads: CASSQRKVAGYNEQFF. The CDR3 region has the DNA TGTGCCAGCAGCCAAAGGAAGGTAGCGGGGTACAATGAGCAGTTCTTC.

This clonotype turned up a few times. The chain's CDR3 is CASSVTSDEQYF. The CDR3, as DNA: TGTGCCAGCAGCGTCACTAGCGACGAGCAGTACTTC. The chain employs TRBV3-1 and TRBJ2-7, with 7 bases that match TRBD2. The ends lost 5 bases at V and 5 bases at J; junction bases unmatched: 3. In germline, CDR1 is LGHDT, CDR2 YNNKEL (reference sequence). The CDR3 consists of 12 residues.